This is a list of T cell receptor beta chains from one sample in a study of blood T cell repertoires in COVID-19. TCRdb's table, derived via immunoSEQ multiplex PCR, lists solely in-frame clones and lacks some. The sample lists under 150,000 clones, around four fifths occurring once. Source material: peripheral blood. The receptors come from a man aged 35-49 years with active or convalescent COVID-19. Each CDR3 is given with its conserved first and last residue. D genes are given only for firm matches. The size entry is marked missing in some rows and otherwise reads once, few, many or a size class.

cdr3_aa cdr3_nt j_call v_call clone_size d_call
CASSDLRGGEYF TGTGCCAGCAGTGATCTTAGAGGGGGGGAGTACTTC TRBJ2-7 TRBV25-1 NA NA
CASSSLAETYNEQFF TGTGCCAGCAGCAGCCTAGCGGAGACATACAATGAGCAGTTCTTC TRBJ2-1 TRBV7-6 NA TRBD2
CAWSNGGASTGELFF TGTGCCTGGAGTAACGGGGGGGCAAGCACCGGGGAGCTGTTTTTT TRBJ2-2 TRBV30 NA TRBD2
CASSSGLAGGRAYEQYF TGTGCCAGCAGCTCGGGACTAGCGGGGGGGCGGGCGTACGAGCAGTACTTC TRBJ2-7 TRBV6-2/TRBV6-3 NA TRBD2
CAIDRTTEAFF TGTGCCATCGACAGGACCACTGAAGCTTTCTTT TRBJ1-1 TRBV10-3 NA NA
CASSLAGGPYEQYF TGTGCCAGCAGCTTAGCGGGGGGGCCCTACGAGCAGTACTTC TRBJ2-7 TRBV7-2 NA NA
CASSPGGSGGYNEQFF TGCGCCAGCAGCCCCGGCGGGAGCGGGGGTTACAATGAGCAGTTCTTC TRBJ2-1 TRBV5-1 once TRBD2
CASSNTGGGGSPLHF TGTGCCAGCAGTAATACAGGGGGCGGTGGTTCACCCCTCCACTTT TRBJ1-6 TRBV6-4 NA TRBD1
CASSHMTSGGNEQYF TGTGCCAGCAGCCACATGACTAGCGGGGGAAACGAGCAGTACTTC TRBJ2-7 TRBV3-1/TRBV3-2 NA TRBD2
CASSWRAGAQNTEAFF TGCGCCAGCAGCTGGCGGGCGGGGGCCCAGAACACTGAAGCTTTCTTT TRBJ1-1 TRBV5-1 NA NA
CASSLGGNTEAFF TGTGCCAGCAGTTTAGGCGGGAACACTGAAGCTTTCTTT TRBJ1-1 TRBV12-3/TRBV12-4 NA NA
CASSFSGRNNEQFF TGTGCCAGCAGCTTTAGCGGGCGGAACAATGAGCAGTTCTTC TRBJ2-1 TRBV7-2 NA TRBD2
CSTQQFGGEQYF TGCAGCACCCAGCAGTTCGGAGGCGAGCAGTACTTC TRBJ2-7 TRBV29-1 NA NA
CASSPFSGGGYTF TGTGCCAGCAGCCCTTTTAGCGGGGGGGGCTACACCTTC TRBJ1-2 TRBV3-1/TRBV3-2 NA NA
CAISGGQGGGEKLFF TGTGCCATCAGTGGAGGACAGGGTGGGGGTGAAAAACTGTTTTTT TRBJ1-4 TRBV10-3 NA TRBD1
CASSLGQSFYGYTF TGTGCCAGTAGTCTGGGACAGTCATTCTATGGCTACACCTTC TRBJ1-2 TRBV19 NA TRBD1
CASSSTRGGADRYGELFF TGCGCCAGCAGCTCGACCCGCGGGGGGGCTGATCGATACGGGGAGCTGTTTTTT TRBJ2-2 TRBV5-1 NA TRBD2
CASSGRHRGRSYEQYF TGTGCCAGCAGTGGAAGACACAGGGGGAGGTCCTACGAGCAGTACTTC TRBJ2-7 TRBV25-1 NA TRBD1
CAIRAGTANTGELFF TGTGCCATAAGGGCGGGGACAGCGAACACCGGGGAGCTGTTTTTT TRBJ2-2 TRBV10-3 NA NA
CATEDRANEKLFF TGTGCCACCGAGGACAGAGCTAATGAAAAACTGTTTTTT TRBJ1-4 TRBV24-1 NA NA
CASSADRANTEAFF TGTGCCAGCAGCGCAGACAGGGCGAACACTGAAGCTTTCTTT TRBJ1-1 TRBV3-1/TRBV3-2 NA TRBD1
CASRTGTGNTEAFF TGTGCCAGCAGAACCGGGACAGGGAACACTGAAGCTTTCTTT TRBJ1-1 TRBV6-6 once TRBD1
CASGLAKQGTDTQYF TGTGCTAGTGGTTTGGCTAAGCAGGGCACAGATACGCAGTATTTT TRBJ2-3 TRBV12-5 NA NA
CASSQGLYNEQFF TGTGCCAGCAGCCAAGGACTCTACAATGAGCAGTTCTTC TRBJ2-1 TRBV3-1/TRBV3-2 NA NA
CASSPGSLETQYF TGTGCCAGCAGCCCAGGATCCCTAGAGACCCAGTACTTC TRBJ2-5 TRBV16 NA NA
CASSPSRSGGHNEQFF TGTGCCAGCTCACCAAGTAGGAGCGGGGGGCACAATGAGCAGTTCTTC TRBJ2-1 TRBV18 once TRBD2
CASSLGTGPYNSPLHF TGTGCCAGCAGCTTAGGGACAGGCCCCTATAATTCACCCCTCCACTTT TRBJ1-6 TRBV13 NA NA
CAWGTPGGQPQHF TGTGCCTGGGGTACTCCCGGGGGTCAGCCCCAGCATTTT TRBJ1-5 TRBV30 NA NA
CASSLQGGSTEAFF TGTGCCAGCAGCTTACAAGGTGGGAGCACTGAAGCTTTCTTT TRBJ1-1 TRBV5-5 many NA
CASSRGRGHQPQHF TGTGCCAGCAGTAGGGGCAGGGGACATCAGCCCCAGCATTTT TRBJ1-5 TRBV6-5 NA NA
CASSEEGLGGYTF TGTGCCAGCAGTGAAGAGGGACTTGGTGGCTACACCTTC TRBJ1-2 TRBV6-1 many NA
CASSQGSRGQGDSGANVLTF TGCGCCAGCAGCCAAGGGAGCCGGGGACAGGGGGACTCTGGGGCCAACGTCCTGACTTTC TRBJ2-6 TRBV4-3 NA TRBD1
CASSLNTAGSGAPQYF TGTGCCAGCAGCTTAAATACTGCGGGTAGCGGGGCCCCCCAGTACTTC TRBJ2-5 TRBV7-3 NA TRBD2
CASSEGGQGAAEKLFF TGTGCCAGCAGTGAGGGAGGACAGGGGGCGGCGGAAAAACTGTTTTTT TRBJ1-4 TRBV2 NA TRBD1
CASSPAGWGGNYGYTF TGTGCCAGCAGTCCCGCCGGGTGGGGGGGAAACTATGGCTACACCTTC TRBJ1-2 TRBV28 NA NA
CASSLDRLRDTEAFF TGTGCCAGCAGTTTAGACAGGCTGCGGGACACTGAAGCTTTCTTT TRBJ1-1 TRBV27 NA NA
CASSYGQVGYTF TGTGCCAGCAGTTACGGGCAGGTGGGCTACACCTTC TRBJ1-2 TRBV6-2/TRBV6-3 NA NA
CASSLAGGETQYF TGCGCCAGCAGCTTGGCCGGGGGAGAGACCCAGTACTTC TRBJ2-5 TRBV5-1 NA NA
CASSLGLQGPGELFF TGTGCCAGCAGCTTGGGGCTACAGGGGCCCGGGGAGCTGTTTTTT TRBJ2-2 TRBV5-4 once TRBD1
CASSSGQNYGYTF TGTGCCAGCAGCAGCGGACAGAACTATGGCTACACCTTC TRBJ1-2 TRBV6-2/TRBV6-3 NA NA
CASSRDYQETQYF TGTGCCAGCAGTCGGGACTACCAAGAGACCCAGTACTTC TRBJ2-5 TRBV12-3/TRBV12-4 NA NA
CASSDLSGGVQETQYF TGTGCCAGCAGTGATCTATCCGGGGGGGTCCAAGAGACCCAGTACTTC TRBJ2-5 TRBV6-4 NA TRBD2
CAIKSTGGRIYEQYF TGTGCCATCAAGAGTACGGGGGGGCGGATTTACGAGCAGTACTTC TRBJ2-7 TRBV10-3 NA TRBD2
CASSRQGYYEQYF TGTGCCAGCAGTCGTCAGGGGTATTACGAGCAGTACTTC TRBJ2-7 TRBV6-2/TRBV6-3 NA NA
CAWMLGLTSAGMELFF TGTGCCTGGATGTTGGGGTTGACTAGCGCGGGGATGGAGCTGTTTTTT TRBJ2-2 TRBV30 NA TRBD2
CASSPGLAGPSTDTQYF TGTGCCAGCAGTCCGGGACTAGCGGGCCCTAGCACAGATACGCAGTATTTT TRBJ2-3 TRBV11-2 NA TRBD2
CAWSVSGLSSYNEQFF TGTGCCTGGAGTGTTAGCGGATTGAGCTCCTACAATGAGCAGTTCTTC TRBJ2-1 TRBV30 NA NA
CASSLEGQGYNEQFF TGTGCCAGCAGCTTAGAGGGACAGGGCTACAATGAGCAGTTCTTC TRBJ2-1 TRBV7-3 NA TRBD1
CASSLTGTDENIQYF TGCGCCAGCAGCTTGACAGGAACTGATGAAAACATTCAGTACTTC TRBJ2-4 TRBV5-1 NA NA